This T cell receptor beta chain was sequenced for a study of T cell responses to AZD1222 COVID-19 vaccine. Study-level results: Baseline seropositivity characterized only a handful of AZD1222 recipients. Unmutated variant regions are reportedly targeted by nearly half of spike-specific TCRs. Clonal diversity may have been underestimated in mostly white British donors.

V trimming: 6 bases; J trimming: 8 bases; junction bases outside the gene matches: 15. Looked up from germline, CDR1 is LGHNA and CDR2 is YNFKEQ. The length of the CDR3 is 15 residues. This clone was seen a handful of times. The antigen remains unidentified. Clones were read by immunoSEQ multiplex PCR, and TCRdb kept only the in-frame ones, dropping some. The data contain about 120,000 clones, approximately 90% of them seen just once; the ten biggest clones take up roughly 4.5%. The chain combines TRBV4-2 with TRBJ1-2; TRBD1 matches 7 bases. This TCR was sampled from an adult in good health. The sample was peripheral blood, taken on day 0 of AZD1222 vaccination. The CDR3 protein is CASSIETGRLGGYTF. In DNA form, the CDR3 reads TGTGCCAGCAGTATAGAGACAGGGCGCTTGGGGGGCTACACCTTC.